Sequencing of this TCR beta chain was carried out in a study of blood T cell repertoires in COVID-19. Germline V gives CDR1 SGHVS, CDR2 FQNEAQ. Trimming at V came to 1 base and at J to 6 bases, leaving 6 bases not matched to a gene. CDR3 length equals 15 residues. In the authors' methods: Quantification of nucleated cells was approximated via reference gene primer amplification. Assay used: immunoSEQ multiplex PCR; TCRdb lists only in-frame clones, some missing. The DNA gave D and trimming, while V, J and clone size come from that table. The table includes tens of thousands of clones, roughly four fifths detected once.

Sequencing was carried out using peripheral blood. The rearrangement joins TRBV7-8 to TRBJ1-5; 7 bases agree with TRBD1. The receptor comes from a man aged 45 to 65 with active or convalescent COVID-19. CDR3 DNA: TGTGCCAGCAGCTTAGAAACCGGGACAGCTCAGCCCCAGCATTTT. It specifies CASSLETGTAQPQHF.